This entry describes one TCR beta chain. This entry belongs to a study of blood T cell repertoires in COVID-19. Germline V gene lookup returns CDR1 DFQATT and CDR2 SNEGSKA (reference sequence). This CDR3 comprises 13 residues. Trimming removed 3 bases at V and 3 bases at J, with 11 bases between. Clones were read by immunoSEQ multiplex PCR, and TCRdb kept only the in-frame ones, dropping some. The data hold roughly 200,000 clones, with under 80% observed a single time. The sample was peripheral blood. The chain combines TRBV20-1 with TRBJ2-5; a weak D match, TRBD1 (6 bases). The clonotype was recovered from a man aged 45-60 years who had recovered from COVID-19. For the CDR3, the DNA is TGCAGTGCTAGTATACAGGGTGAAGAGACCCAGTACTTC. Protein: CSASIQGEETQYF.